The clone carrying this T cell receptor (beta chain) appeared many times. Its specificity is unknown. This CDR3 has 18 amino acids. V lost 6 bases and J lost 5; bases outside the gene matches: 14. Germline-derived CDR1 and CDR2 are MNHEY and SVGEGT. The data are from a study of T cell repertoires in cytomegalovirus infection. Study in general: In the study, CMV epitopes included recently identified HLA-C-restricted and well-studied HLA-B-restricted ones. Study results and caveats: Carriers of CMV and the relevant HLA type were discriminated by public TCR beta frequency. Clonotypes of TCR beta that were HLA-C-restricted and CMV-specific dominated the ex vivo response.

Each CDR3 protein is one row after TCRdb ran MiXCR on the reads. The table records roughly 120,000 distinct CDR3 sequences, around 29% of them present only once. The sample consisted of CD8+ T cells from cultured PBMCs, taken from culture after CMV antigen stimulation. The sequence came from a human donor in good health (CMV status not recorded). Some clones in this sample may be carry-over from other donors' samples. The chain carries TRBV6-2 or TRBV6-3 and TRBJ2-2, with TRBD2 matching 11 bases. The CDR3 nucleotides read TGTGCCAGCAGACCCATACTCTCGACTAGCGGGGAAACCGGGGAGCTGTTTTTT. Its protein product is CASRPILSTSGETGELFF.